This TCR beta chain originates from a study of blood T cell repertoires in COVID-19. Original methodology: Researchers report that nucleated cell counts were estimated from reference gene primer amplification. Libraries were prepared by immunoSEQ multiplex PCR; TCRdb keeps only in-frame clonotypes and omits some of them. Clone size and the V and J calls come from that table; the DNA yielded D and trimming. The repertoire holds 260,000 or so clones, with 70% to 90% as singletons. This CDR3 contains 14 residues. The junction had 3 bases not matched to a gene; V was cut back by 4 bases and J by 1 base. Germline values: CDR1 SQVTM, CDR2 ANQGSEA.

What was sequenced was PBMCs or T cells enriched from blood (not recorded which). This receptor was identified in a man between 18 and 35 years old who had recovered from COVID-19. The chain carries TRBV29-1 and TRBJ2-1; 8 bases map to TRBD1. The CDR3 reads CSVANRGSYNEQFF. CDR3 nucleotide sequence: TGCAGCGTTGCTAACAGGGGGTCCTACAATGAGCAGTTCTTC.